This T cell receptor (beta chain) was recovered during a study of blood T cells in healthy people across ages. This clonotype was seen a handful of times. Trimming stripped 1 base from V and 2 bases from J, with 9 bases between. CDR1 is SGHTA and CDR2 is FQGNSA in the germline V gene. CDR3 length equals 14 residues. The use of a sample-barcoded 5' primer and a J-beta primer mix characterized a second PCR of 7 to 11 cycles. TCRdb itself ran the 5' RACE reads through MiXCR, one entry per CDR3 protein. The data contain about 1 million distinct CDR3 sequences, approximately 25% of them singletons. The data were also submitted as part of a second study, on T cells of mothers and their children. Turning to that study: Each child gave about 3 million TCR beta CDR3 reads (each mother, over 8.5 million).

The chain has TRBV7-2 and TRBJ2-7; the D gene is possibly TRBD1 (5 bases). This receptor was obtained from a girl aged 2 to 10 in good health. Sequenced sample: blood. The CDR3 region has the DNA TGTGCCAGCAGCTTAGGAATAGGGGCCTACGAGCAGTACTTC. Its translation: CASSLGIGAYEQYF.